The sequence of this T cell receptor beta chain was determined in a study of T cell responses to AZD1222 COVID-19 vaccine (dated by TCRdb to the early 2020s). Study-level background: Because spike-specific TCR depth and breadth did not differ between the two schedules, AZD1222 recipients who got a second dose at roughly 4 weeks were pooled with those who got a second dose at roughly 12 weeks. A total of approximately 240 trial participants underwent TCR sequencing, of whom some 210 received two doses of AZD1222 and about 25 received two doses of the MenACWY control vaccine. Enrollment into the trials was organized by age into subgroups of 18-55, 56-69 and 70-plus years, and those subgroups contained about 160, 30 and 59 TCR-sequenced participants, respectively.

The CDR3 regions of human TCRbeta chains were analyzed by immunosequencing. For the original study's pipeline: TCRs in the repertoires were compared against a reference library of SARS-CoV-2-specific TCRs that had been generated with the MIRA antigen-specificity platform. Breadth was defined as the fraction of unique TCRs that were SARS-CoV-2-associated, and depth was defined as the fraction of total T cells that were SARS-CoV-2-associated. Using the MIRA data, each spike-specific TCR was mapped to the spike region that the TCR reacts to and placed in a CD4 or CD8 class. Log10-transformed breadth and depth values were compared by one-way ANOVA with Sidak's multiple comparisons tests. TCRdb re-hosts the immuneACCESS table, in-frame sequences only. Its copies lack some clones; in the studies checked, an unresolved V gene accounts for under half of them, and the cause for the rest is not known. The V and J calls and clone size come from that table; D and trimming were worked out from the DNA. The table for this sample lists around 140,000 clones; 75% to 90% of them were counted only once. Roughly 6% of the sample is taken by the ten largest.

The germline V gene gives CDR1 as SGHTA and CDR2 as FQGTGA. Its CDR3 holds 19 amino acids, cysteine through phenylalanine. Only CDR3 DNA is held: 57 bases, read in frame from base 1. Trimming accounts for 3 bases at V and 1 base at J, while the number of junction bases matched to no gene is 15. On the study overall, not on this receptor specifically: Because no day 14 peak-response samples were available, the repertoires could be characterized only after the peak T cell response. Spike-specific TCR breadth and depth rose significantly after two AZD1222 doses compared with day 0 and with MenACWY recipients. Participants were mostly white British, with more females than males. The authors suggested clonal diversity may have been underestimated. Conclusions about previously exposed vaccinees are limited, since just five or six AZD1222 recipients were seropositive for SARS-CoV-2 at baseline. Reportedly, almost half of the unique spike-specific TCRs recognized epitopes lying outside the regions that are mutated in the B.1.351 and B.1.1.7 variants. CD4 TCRs associated with the vaccine covered the entire spike protein, and the dominant responses were in regions 160-218 and 743-854. In the small 56-69-year group, the increase in depth fell short of significance, most likely because of low power.

In light of the paper, this sample's time point label describes: baseline before first vaccination. Samples from vaccinated people were obtained from the UK trials COV001 and COV002, which included a single-blind randomized controlled phase 2/3 trial of AZD1222 (ChAdOx1 nCoV-19) in healthy adults. For TCRbeta chain sequencing, PBMC samples were collected from trial participants at day 0 and at day 28 after the second dose. A remark on this clone: Its target antigen remains unknown. Qualities for individual bases were not recorded, and no much larger clone is one base off.

The TCR was taken from an adult in good health. The sample was peripheral blood, taken on day 0 of AZD1222 vaccination. Here the chain combines TRBV7-3 and TRBJ2-1; 7 of the junction bases match TRBD1. DNA sequence: TGTGCCAGCAGCTTGCACGGCTCCCGACAGGGCATGTCCTACAATGAGCAGTTCTTC. It specifies CASSLHGSRQGMSYNEQFF.